The 26 T cell receptor beta chains listed next were all sequenced from one sample in a study of shared clonotypes between healthy human individuals. Sequencing used immunoSEQ multiplex PCR; TCRdb keeps in-frame clones, though not all of them. Among 2 million to 2.5 million clones listed, 85% to 95% were seen once. Sequencing was done on a sample of naive CD4+ T cells from PBMCs. Subset indicated: CD45RA+ positively selected. All receptors come from a man between 18 and 29 years old in good health. Some clones in this sample may be carry-over from other donors' samples.

The chain recombines TRBV5-1 with TRBJ2-4; 9 nucleotides line up with TRBD2. The germline CDR1 and CDR2 sequences are SGHRS and YFSETQ. J gave up 0 bases and V 4 bases, and 8 bases lay outside the gene matches. This CDR3 is 17 amino acids long. Here the CDR3 DNA reads TGCGCCAGCAGCCCGCAAGGGACTAGCCCAGCCAAAAACATTCAGTACTTC. Translation gives CASSPQGTSPAKNIQYF.

V and J are TRBV2 and TRBJ2-7; D may be TRBD1 or TRBD2 (5 bases each). This CDR3 has 12 amino acids. The V end lost 6 bases, the J end lost 5 bases, and 11 bases lay between the germline ends. Germline V gives CDR1 SNHLY, CDR2 FYNNEI. The CDR3 DNA reads TGTGCCAGCAGAGAGAGGGGTGACGAGCAGTACTTC. This encodes CASRERGDEQYF.

The chain combines TRBV29-1 with TRBJ1-1; D call uncertain. Germline V gene data show CDR1 as SQVTM and CDR2 as ANQGSEA. V was shortened by 1 base and J by 8 bases, with 14 bases between the two germline ends. The CDR3 contains 13 residues. CDR3 sequence reads: CSVEGRALIEAFF. In nucleotides, the CDR3 is TGCAGCGTTGAAGGCCGGGCCCTTATCGAAGCTTTCTTT. Based on the CDR3 plus reference TRBV29-1 and TRBJ1-1, the full variable domain is SAVISQKPSRDICQRGTSLTIQCQVDSQVTMMFWYRQQPGQSLTLIATANQGSEATYESGFVIDKFPISRPNLTFSTLTVSNMSPEDSSIYLCSVEGRALIEAFFGQGTRLTVV.

The rearrangement links TRBV5-1 to TRBJ1-1; 8 bases are shared with TRBD1. The CDR3 totals 13 residues. V shed 1 base, J shed 7 bases, and the junction held 3 bases outside the gene matches. CDR1 is SGHRS, CDR2 YFSETQ, per germline. CDR3 DNA: TGCGCCAGCAGCTTGTCAGGGGGCGGTGAAGCTTTCTTT. Amino acid sequence: CASSLSGGGEAFF.

This rearrangement joins TRBV30 to TRBJ2-5; D is unresolved. V shed 2 bases and J shed 5 bases, with 9 bases lying between them. The CDR3 spans 12 residues. Germline CDR1 and CDR2: GTSNPN and SVGIG (reference sequence). CDR3 residues: CAWSTLGETQYF. The CDR3 DNA sequence: TGTGCCTGGAGTACCCTAGGGGAGACCCAGTACTTC. The whole variable domain, filled in from reference TRBV30 and TRBJ2-5, reads SQTIHQWPATLVQPVGSPLSLECTVEGTSNPNLYWYRQAAGRGLQLLFYSVGIGQISSEVPQNLSASRPQDRQFILSSKKLLLSDSGFYLCAWSTLGETQYFGPGTRLLVL.

The V and J genes are TRBV5-1 and TRBJ2-3, with 9 bases matching TRBD2. The CDR3 covers 18 residues. V gave up 2 bases and J gave up 3 bases; unmatched junction bases: 13. CDR1 and CDR2 from the germline V gene are SGHRS and YFSETQ. The CDR3 protein is CASSFLREASGKTDTQYF. The DNA of the CDR3 is TGCGCCAGCAGCTTCTTGCGTGAGGCTAGCGGGAAGACAGATACGCAGTATTTT.

This clone has just a few counts. This chain joins TRBV21-1 and TRBJ2-7; the table's D call, TRBD1, has no DNA check behind it. TRBV21-1 is designated a pseudogene. The CDR3 has 13 residues. The CDR3 here is CATGIQALYEQYF. The CDR3 DNA reads as TGTGCCACAGGGATTCAGGCTCTCTACGAGCAGTACTTC.

This clone was seen once. The CDR3, as DNA: TGTGCCAGCAGTACCCAGCCTTACGAGCAGTACTTC. This gives the protein CASSTQPYEQYF. J is TRBJ2-7 and V is TRBV25-1; D uncertain. Germline assignment: CDR1 MGHDK and CDR2 SYGVNS. The CDR3 loop spans 12 amino acids. V lost 5 bases and J lost 4, with 9 bases in between.

This rearrangement joins TRBV28 to TRBJ2-7; D ambiguous. This CDR3 contains 14 residues. Germline V gives CDR1 MDHEN, CDR2 SYDVKM. V was pared by 3 bases and J by 5 bases, with 14 bases between. The CDR3 DNA reads as TGTGCCAGCAGTTTCGAGCCCAAGGCACACGAGCAGTACTTC. This gives the protein CASSFEPKAHEQYF.

The chain is built from TRBV11-3 and TRBJ2-3; 14 bases line up with TRBD2. The CDR3 is made up of 16 amino acids. The V and J ends lost 3 bases and 5 bases, in that order; junction bases with no gene match: 4. Looked up from germline, CDR1 is SGHNT and CDR2 is YENEEA. CDR3 nucleotide sequence: TGTGCCAGCAGCTTGGGACTAGCGGGAGATATAGATACGCAGTATTTT. Protein sequence: CASSLGLAGDIDTQYF.

In this sample, this clone turned up once. The chain recombines TRBV7-9 with TRBJ2-2; perhaps TRBD2 as D (6 bases). The CDR3 totals 14 residues. Deletions cut 0 bases from V and 6 bases from J, with 8 bases between. Germline lookup yields CDR1 SEHNR and CDR2 FQNEAQ (reference sequence). The CDR3 here is CASSLARGSGELFF. The CDR3 DNA reads as TGTGCCAGCAGCTTAGCTCGGGGGTCCGGGGAGCTGTTTTTT.

The rearrangement links TRBV5-1 to TRBJ2-2; D is possibly TRBD1 or TRBD2 (5 bases each). Germline CDR1 is SGHRS and CDR2 is YFSETQ. This CDR3 comprises 14 residues. Trimming left V 9 bases short and J 4 bases short, with 16 bases between. The CDR3 sequence: CATNRGVSTGELFF. As DNA, the CDR3 is TGCGCCACAAATAGGGGAGTCAGCACCGGGGAGCTGTTTTTT. Based on the CDR3 plus reference TRBV5-1 and TRBJ2-2, the full variable domain is KAGVTQTPRYLIKTRGQQVTLSCSPISGHRSVSWYQQTPGQGLQFLFEYFSETQRNKGNFPGRFSGRQFSNSRSEMNVSTLELGDSALYLCATNRGVSTGELFFGEGSRLTVL.

V and J are TRBV7-6 and TRBJ2-5, with D perhaps assigned TRBD1 or TRBD2 (5 bases each). With 3 bases removed from V and 4 bases from J, the gap between germline ends came to 12 bases. Germline assignment: CDR1 SGHVS and CDR2 FNYEAQ. This CDR3 has 14 residues. The CDR3 sequence: CASSFRGVGETQYF. CDR3 DNA sequence: TGTGCCAGCAGCTTTCGAGGGGTAGGAGAGACCCAGTACTTC.

The V and J genes are TRBV6-5 and TRBJ1-2; 8 bases fit TRBD1. CDR1 is MNHEY, CDR2 SVGAGI, per germline. This CDR3 region has 14 residues. V lost 2 bases and J lost 6; bases outside the gene matches: 5. The CDR3 loop is CASSYQGAQNGYTF. CDR3 DNA: TGTGCCAGCAGTTACCAGGGGGCTCAGAATGGCTACACCTTC.

The chain carries TRBV6-1 and TRBJ2-7; D is tentatively TRBD1 or TRBD2 (5 bases each). Trimming removed 2 bases at V and 7 bases at J, with 21 bases between. The CDR3 spans 16 residues. The germline V gene has CDR1 MNHNS and CDR2 SASEGT. The CDR3, as DNA: TGTGCCAGCAGTGAAATCCCCGTGGGACCCAAGGGAGAGCAGTACTTC. It is translated as CASSEIPVGPKGEQYF.

The chain has TRBV30 and TRBJ2-1; perhaps TRBD2 as D (6 bases). Germline CDR1 and CDR2: GTSNPN and SVGIG (reference sequence). There are 14 residues in the CDR3. V was clipped by 2 bases and J by 2 bases, with 10 bases between them. In DNA, the CDR3 is TGTGCCTGGAGTAAGACGGGAGCCTACAATGAGCAGTTCTTC. Protein product: CAWSKTGAYNEQFF. Using reference TRBV30 and TRBJ2-1 for the parts outside the CDR3, the full variable domain is SQTIHQWPATLVQPVGSPLSLECTVEGTSNPNLYWYRQAAGRGLQLLFYSVGIGQISSEVPQNLSASRPQDRQFILSSKKLLLSDSGFYLCAWSKTGAYNEQFFGPGTRLTVL.

The chain carries TRBV6-1 and TRBJ2-1, with TRBD1 matching over 7 bases. Germline loops: CDR1 MNHNS, CDR2 SASEGT. The CDR3 has 18 residues. With 0 bases clipped from V and 5 bases from J, the junction kept 13 bases outside the gene matches. The CDR3 reads CASSEAHTPGQRNNEQFF. CDR3 nucleotide sequence: TGTGCCAGCAGTGAAGCACACACCCCGGGACAGCGGAACAATGAGCAGTTCTTC.

The chain combines TRBV5-4 with TRBJ2-7; D is possibly TRBD2 (5 bases). This CDR3 is 13 amino acids long. Per germline, CDR1 SGHNT and CDR2 YYREEE (reference sequence). Trimming pared 5 bases from V and 7 bases from J, leaving 16 bases between. CDR3 DNA: TGTGCCAGCAGTAGTGCTAGCTCGCGGGAGCAGTACTTC. Translation gives CASSSASSREQYF.

The chain employs TRBV4-2 and TRBJ2-7; TRBD2 matches 10 bases. Trimming took 3 bases from V and 3 from J; bases not matched to a gene: 5. Germline assignment: CDR1 LGHNA and CDR2 YNFKEQ. The CDR3 contains 15 residues. CDR3 loop: CASSHGLADDYEQYF. CDR3 coding DNA: TGTGCCAGCAGCCATGGACTAGCGGATGACTACGAGCAGTACTTC.

The rearrangement links TRBV7-9 to TRBJ1-2; 9 nucleotides line up with TRBD1. Germline V gene data show CDR1 as SEHNR and CDR2 as FQNEAQ (reference sequence). Germline trimming cut 2 bases from V and 8 bases from J; bases unmatched to any gene: 12. The CDR3 is 16 residues long. In DNA, the CDR3 is TGTGCCAGCAGCTTATCACCCTACTACAGGGGGCTCGGCTACACCTTC. Encoded protein: CASSLSPYYRGLGYTF.

This chain links TRBV4-2 with TRBJ2-3, with D hard to call. Trimming took off 1 base at V and 0 bases at J, with 5 bases between the two ends. CDR1 and CDR2 (germline): LGHNA, YNFKEQ. CDR3 length equals 14 residues. CDR3: CASSQVSSTDTQYF. CDR3 bases: TGTGCCAGCAGCCAAGTCTCTAGCACAGATACGCAGTATTTT.

The gene calls are TRBV28 and TRBJ1-1, with 9 positions matching TRBD1. Losses at the gene ends were 10 bases for V and 1 base for J; bases not matched to a gene: 4. Looked up from germline, CDR1 is MDHEN and CDR2 is SYDVKM. The CDR3 runs 13 residues. In DNA, the CDR3 is TGTGCCACCGTGGACAGGGGGAACACTGAAGCTTTCTTT. Amino acid sequence: CATVDRGNTEAFF.

The V gene is TRBV28, the J gene TRBJ1-1; D is unclear. The CDR3 covers 12 residues. Germline V lookup: CDR1 MDHEN, CDR2 SYDVKM. The germline V and J ends were trimmed by 5 bases and 8 bases, with 12 bases remaining between them. CDR3 sequence (DNA): TGTGCCAGCAGTCACCCCGGGTTGGAAGCTTTCTTT. This gives the protein CASSHPGLEAFF.

Comment on this clone: Additional DNA sequences in this sample encode the identical CDR3. The chain recombines TRBV28 with TRBJ2-3, with D maybe TRBD2 (6 bases). The CDR3 sequence is 14 residues long. CDR1 is MDHEN, CDR2 SYDVKM, per germline. The V end was cut by 2 bases, the J end by 0 bases, with 6 bases between. CDR3 amino acids: CASSLSGSTDTQYF. The CDR3 nucleotides are TGTGCCAGCAGTTTAAGCGGGAGCACAGATACGCAGTATTTT.

The chain links TRBV19 to TRBJ2-6, with unresolved D. With 0 bases removed from V and 0 bases from J, the gap between germline ends came to 9 bases. The CDR3 consists of 17 residues. Looked up from germline, CDR1 is LNHDA and CDR2 is SQIVND (reference sequence). Here the CDR3 reads CASSIDLRRSGANVLTF. CDR3 in DNA: TGTGCCAGTAGTATAGATCTACGGCGCTCTGGGGCCAACGTCCTGACTTTC.

The chain uses TRBV7-2 and TRBJ1-1; possibly TRBD1 for D (5 bases). The V and J ends lost 5 bases and 10 bases respectively, with 17 bases between them. This CDR3 region has 13 residues. Germline assignment: CDR1 SGHTA and CDR2 FQGNSA. In DNA form, the CDR3 reads TGTGCCAGCAGCCTAGGGACCGTGACACCAGCTTTCTTT. Its translation is CASSLGTVTPAFF. The full variable domain, its missing parts supplied by reference TRBV7-2 and TRBJ1-1, is GAGVSQSPSNKVTEKGKDVELRCDPISGHTALYWYRQSLGQGLEFLIYFQGNSAPDKSGLPSDRFSAERTGGSVSTLTIQRTQQEDSAVYLCASSLGTVTPAFFGQGTRLTVV.